The 21 T cell receptor beta chains presented below share a single source sample, sequenced in a study of cytomegalovirus exposure and HLA in healthy donors. PCR was performed using 60 Vbeta and 13 Jbeta primers. TCRdb's copy holds only in-frame clones and misses some; the assay was immunoSEQ multiplex PCR. The profile shows around 70,000 clones, roughly 77% of them singletons. Sequenced input: PBMCs. The origin of the receptors is a human donor in good health.

This chain connects TRBV5-1 to TRBJ2-1; TRBD2 is a possible D gene (5 bases). This CDR3 comprises 16 residues. Per germline, CDR1 SGHRS and CDR2 YFSETQ. The V and J ends lost 0 bases and 14 bases respectively, with 24 bases between them. CDR3 amino acids: CASSLGPRGSSDSEFF. CDR3 bases: TGCGCCAGCAGCTTGGGGCCAAGAGGGAGTAGCGACTCGGAGTTCTTC.

This clone has a single count. The rearrangement uses TRBV7-2 and TRBJ1-5, with D possibly matching TRBD1 (6 bases). CDR1 and CDR2 (germline): SGHTA, FQGNSA. This CDR3 has 14 amino acids. Trimming cost V 5 bases and J 3 bases, with 11 bases left between them. In nucleotides, the CDR3 is TGTGCCAGCAGCCGAGACAGGAACAATCAGCCCCAGCATTTT. Amino acids: CASSRDRNNQPQHF.

The rearrangement links TRBV4-2 to TRBJ2-3, with 8 nucleotides matching TRBD1. This CDR3 has 15 amino acids. The germline V gene encodes CDR1 LGHNA and CDR2 YNFKEQ. V trimming: 6 bases; J trimming: 0 bases; junction bases outside the gene matches: 5. CDR3 sequence: CASSLGQGSTDTQYF. The CDR3 DNA sequence: TGTGCCAGCAGTCTCGGACAGGGCAGCACAGATACGCAGTATTTT.

This clone was detected only once. V usage is TRBV13 and J usage is TRBJ2-2; 11 bases agree with TRBD2. Germline loops: CDR1 PRHDT, CDR2 FYEKMQ (reference sequence). The V gene end was trimmed by 5 bases and the J gene end by 10 bases; junction bases not matched to a gene: 9. This CDR3 has 15 amino acids. Here the CDR3 DNA reads TGTGCCAGCAGCGTATTAGCGGGGGGGCCCAAGGAGCTGTTTTTT. Protein: CASSVLAGGPKELFF.

In DNA form, the CDR3 reads TGTGCCAGAATAAACACCGGGGAGCTGTTTTTT. It specifies CARINTGELFF. This chain connects TRBV19 to TRBJ2-2; D gene uncertain. V gave up 9 bases and J gave up 2 bases, with 4 bases separating them. Germline assignment: CDR1 LNHDA and CDR2 SQIVND (reference sequence). The CDR3 spans 11 residues.

In this sample, this clone turned up once. The chain is built from TRBV5-1 and TRBJ1-4; D gene ambiguous. Trimming left V 6 bases short and J 4 bases short, with 16 bases between. The CDR3 runs 15 residues. The germline CDR1 and CDR2 sequences are SGHRS and YFSETQ. CDR3: CASTLLGGNNEKLFF. The CDR3 nucleotides are TGCGCCAGCACCTTACTAGGAGGGAATAATGAAAAACTGTTTTTT. The full variable domain, in which reference TRBV5-1 and TRBJ1-4 provide the parts outside the CDR3, is KAGVTQTPRYLIKTRGQQVTLSCSPISGHRSVSWYQQTPGQGLQFLFEYFSETQRNKGNFPGRFSGRQFSNSRSEMNVSTLELGDSALYLCASTLLGGNNEKLFFGSGTQLSVL.

The chain's CDR3 is CASSPTSTRGDRSGYTF. The CDR3 DNA follows: TGCGCCAGCAGCCCCACCTCCACGAGGGGGGACAGATCTGGCTACACCTTC. V and J are TRBV4-3 and TRBJ1-2; the match to TRBD1 covers 7 bases. The V and J ends lost 4 bases and 7 bases, in that order; junction bases with no gene match: 18. The CDR3 loop spans 17 amino acids. Germline-derived CDR1 and CDR2 are LGHNA and YSLEER.

The chain recombines TRBV27 with TRBJ1-5; 9 nucleotides agree with TRBD1. Losses at the gene ends were 5 bases for V and 7 bases for J; bases not matched to a gene: 6. CDR3 length: 14 residues. The germline gives CDR1 MNHEY, CDR2 SMNVEV (reference sequence). The CDR3 protein is CASSKQGAGQPQHF. The CDR3 DNA follows: TGTGCCAGCAGTAAACAGGGGGCAGGGCAGCCCCAGCATTTT.

CDR3 DNA sequence: TGCGCCAGCAGCTTGGGTAGCGGGGGAAGCACAGATACGCAGTATTTT. This codes for CASSLGSGGSTDTQYF. This rearrangement joins TRBV5-1 to TRBJ2-3; the match to TRBD2 covers 9 bases. Germline CDR1 reads SGHRS; CDR2 reads YFSETQ. Trimming at V came to 0 bases and at J to 0 bases, leaving 2 bases not matched to a gene. The CDR3 length is 16 residues.

This chain connects TRBV11-1 to TRBJ1-1; 9 nucleotides match TRBD1. Losses at the gene ends were 4 bases for V and 6 bases for J; bases not matched to a gene: 9. The germline gives CDR1 SGHAT, CDR2 FQDESV (reference sequence). The CDR3 spans 15 residues. This chain's CDR3 is CASSSRDRARAEAFF. CDR3 coding DNA: TGTGCCAGCAGCTCCCGGGACAGGGCCCGGGCTGAAGCTTTCTTT.

The V gene is TRBV28, the J gene TRBJ1-1; D ambiguous. CDR3 length equals 13 residues. Trimming shortened V by 0 bases and J by 1 base, and 3 bases separated the two germline ends. Germline CDR1 MDHEN, CDR2 SYDVKM. DNA for the CDR3: TGTGCCAGCAGTTTATGGCGGAACACTGAAGCTTTCTTT. As protein: CASSLWRNTEAFF.

The rearrangement uses TRBV5-1 and TRBJ2-7; 10 nucleotides line up with TRBD2. Germline lookup yields CDR1 SGHRS and CDR2 YFSETQ. V trimming: 0 bases; J trimming: 2 bases; junction bases outside the gene matches: 11. CDR3 length equals 18 residues. The CDR3: CASSLDPSGGSSAYEQYF. As DNA, the CDR3 is TGCGCCAGCAGCTTGGATCCTAGCGGGGGATCGTCAGCCTACGAGCAGTACTTC. Together with reference TRBV5-1 and TRBJ2-7, the CDR3 gives the full variable domain: KAGVTQTPRYLIKTRGQQVTLSCSPISGHRSVSWYQQTPGQGLQFLFEYFSETQRNKGNFPGRFSGRQFSNSRSEMNVSTLELGDSALYLCASSLDPSGGSSAYEQYFGPGTRLTVT.

This sequence joins TRBV6-1 and TRBJ1-1; 7 positions agree with TRBD1. CDR1 is MNHNS, CDR2 SASEGT, per germline. The CDR3 is 18 residues long. Germline trimming cut 1 base from V and 0 bases from J; bases unmatched to any gene: 11. DNA for the CDR3: TGTGCCAGCAGTGAAGGTGGGACAGCGAGACTCATGAACACTGAAGCTTTCTTT. As protein: CASSEGGTARLMNTEAFF.

The chain is built from TRBV5-1 and TRBJ2-3; D is perhaps TRBD2 (7 bases). V was shortened by 0 bases and J by 6 bases, with 14 bases between the two germline ends. The CDR3 contains 15 residues. In germline, CDR1 is SGHRS, CDR2 YFSETQ. CDR3 region: CASSLVAGAGDTQYF. In nucleotides, the CDR3 is TGCGCCAGCAGCTTGGTCGCGGGGGCAGGGGATACGCAGTATTTT. Full variable domain (rest looked up from reference TRBV5-1 and TRBJ2-3): KAGVTQTPRYLIKTRGQQVTLSCSPISGHRSVSWYQQTPGQGLQFLFEYFSETQRNKGNFPGRFSGRQFSNSRSEMNVSTLELGDSALYLCASSLVAGAGDTQYFGPGTRLTVL.

V gene TRBV4-1 combines with J gene TRBJ2-2; 15 bases are a match to TRBD2. Germline CDR1 is MGHRA and CDR2 is YSYEKL. After removal of 5 bases from V and 1 base from J, the junction contained 5 bases not matched to a gene. The CDR3 sequence is 18 residues long. The CDR3 region is CASSTRTSGGVNTGELFF. The CDR3 region has the DNA TGCGCCAGCAGCACCCGGACTAGCGGGGGGGTGAACACCGGGGAGCTGTTTTTT.

J is TRBJ1-6 and V is TRBV7-9; the D is unclear. Germline lookup yields CDR1 SEHNR and CDR2 FQNEAQ (reference sequence). The CDR3 sequence is 17 residues long. V was cut by 4 bases and J by 0 bases, with 13 bases left in between. CDR3 in DNA: TGTGCCAGCAGCTCCGTATCTCCTAGCTCCTATAATTCACCCCTCCACTTT. Protein product: CASSSVSPSSYNSPLHF.

This rearrangement joins TRBV7-2 to TRBJ1-5, with D perhaps matching TRBD1 (6 bases). The CDR3 runs to 16 residues. The V and J ends lost 1 base and 3 bases respectively, with 13 bases between them. Germline assignment: CDR1 SGHTA and CDR2 FQGNSA. The CDR3 DNA follows: TGTGCCAGCAGCTTAGTTGGAGGACAGACCAATCAGCCCCAGCATTTT. This translates into CASSLVGGQTNQPQHF.

The J gene is TRBJ2-2, the V gene TRBV30, with D perhaps matching TRBD1 (5 bases). The length of the CDR3 is 14 residues. The germline V and J ends were trimmed by 2 bases and 2 bases, with 9 bases remaining between them. Looked up from germline, CDR1 is GTSNPN and CDR2 is SVGIG (reference sequence). The CDR3 DNA reads as TGTGCCTGGAGTTTGCAGGGAAACACCGGGGAGCTGTTTTTT. The encoded protein is CAWSLQGNTGELFF.

This chain joins TRBV30 and TRBJ2-6, with D perhaps TRBD1 (6 bases). Germline V gene sequence: CDR1 GTSNPN, CDR2 SVGIG (reference sequence). The germline V and J ends were trimmed by 6 bases and 3 bases, with 12 bases remaining between them. The CDR3 consists of 14 residues. The CDR3 DNA sequence: TGTGCCTGCCACACAGGGAGTGGGGCCAACGTCCTGACTTTC. Residues: CACHTGSGANVLTF.

The chain couples TRBV9 to TRBJ1-1; 8 bases map to TRBD1. Trimming removed 2 bases from V and 8 bases from J; junction bases left unmatched: 8. Germline-derived CDR1 and CDR2 are SGDLS and YYNGEE. This CDR3 region has 14 residues. The CDR3 protein is CASSVSGQALEAFF. DNA of the CDR3: TGTGCCAGCAGCGTTTCGGGACAGGCCCTGGAAGCTTTCTTT.

The CDR3 DNA sequence: TGTGCCAGCAGTTATCAGGGACAGGGGGCATCGGCACCCCTCCACTTT. This codes for CASSYQGQGASAPLHF. This chain uses TRBV6-5 with TRBJ1-6; 12 positions agree with TRBD1. CDR1 is MNHEY, CDR2 SVGAGI, per germline. Losses at the gene ends were 3 bases for V and 11 bases for J; bases not matched to a gene: 8. The CDR3 length is 16 residues.